Listed below are T cell receptor beta chains from one sample, sequenced in a study of resident and recirculating memory T cells in vitiligo. Libraries were prepared by immunoSEQ multiplex PCR; TCRdb keeps only in-frame clonotypes and omits some of them. Of tens of thousands of clones in the sample, about 90% were seen once. Sequenced sample: blood. The receptor source for this set is a male donor with vitiligo. Each CDR3 is given with its conserved first and last residue. The order of the fields is clone size, V gene, CDR3 length, D gene, J gene, CDR3 DNA, CDR3 protein. A D gene is named only where the DNA matches it firmly. Clone size is shown for a subset of rows, as once, few, many or a class of expanded clone.

size: .; V: TRBV5-4; length: 15; D: .; J: TRBJ2-5; DNA: TGTGCCAGCAGCTCGCCGACTATCAATGTTGAGACCCAGTACTTC; CDR3: CASSSPTINVETQYF
size: once; V: TRBV5-8; length: 14; D: .; J: TRBJ2-1; DNA: TGTGCCAGCAGCCTCAGGACTGGTCTCAATGAGCAGTTCTTC; CDR3: CASSLRTGLNEQFF
size: .; V: TRBV9; length: 15; D: TRBD2; J: TRBJ2-1; DNA: TGTGCCAGCAGCGTAGTCAGCGGGAGGGCCAATGAGCAGTTCTTC; CDR3: CASSVVSGRANEQFF
size: .; V: TRBV21-1; length: 15; D: .; J: TRBJ2-4; DNA: TGTGCCAGCAGCAAAATTCCGTGTAAATTAGACATTCAGTACTTC; CDR3: CASSKIPCKLDIQYF
size: .; V: TRBV6-4; length: 16; D: TRBD1; J: TRBJ1-5; DNA: TGTGCCAGCAGTGACCCGGACAGGGAGGGCAATCAGCCCCAGCATTTT; CDR3: CASSDPDREGNQPQHF
size: once; V: TRBV5-6; length: 15; D: TRBD2; J: TRBJ2-3; DNA: TGTGCCAGCAGCTTGACCGGGACTAGCGGCGGTACGCAGTATTTT; CDR3: CASSLTGTSGGTQYF
size: .; V: TRBV2; length: 13; D: .; J: TRBJ2-7; DNA: TGTGCCAGCGATACATTAGACAGCTACGAGCAGTACTTC; CDR3: CASDTLDSYEQYF
size: .; V: TRBV18; length: 13; D: TRBD1; J: TRBJ1-2; DNA: TGTGCCAGCTCAGACAGGGTGGACTATGGCTACACCTTC; CDR3: CASSDRVDYGYTF
size: once; V: TRBV7-9; length: 15; D: .; J: TRBJ2-6; DNA: TGTGCCAGCAGCCCTACAGGGCCGGGGGCCAACGTCCTGACTTTC; CDR3: CASSPTGPGANVLTF
size: .; V: TRBV5-1; length: 20; D: TRBD2; J: TRBJ2-1; DNA: TGCGCCAGCAGCGGCTCTCCCGGGACTATAAACTGGGTTCGGGGCAATGAGCAGTTCTTC; CDR3: CASSGSPGTINWVRGNEQFF
size: few; V: TRBV30; length: 11; D: .; J: TRBJ1-1; DNA: TGTGCCTGGACCTTGAACACTGAAGCTTTCTTT; CDR3: CAWTLNTEAFF
size: .; V: TRBV21-1; length: 12; D: .; J: TRBJ2-7; DNA: TGTGCCAAAAGGGGATCCTACCACGAGCAGTACTTC; CDR3: CAKRGSYHEQYF
size: .; V: TRBV7-2; length: 14; D: TRBD1; J: TRBJ1-5; DNA: TGTGCCAGCAGCTCGGGACAGTTATATCAGCCCCAGCATTTT; CDR3: CASSSGQLYQPQHF
size: .; V: TRBV4-2; length: 14; D: TRBD2; J: TRBJ2-7; DNA: TGTGCCAGCGCCACCCTAGCGGGTCGGTACGAGCAGTACTTC; CDR3: CASATLAGRYEQYF
size: .; V: TRBV21-1; length: 14; D: .; J: TRBJ2-2; DNA: TGTGCCACCTCGGTCAGGGGGCCCACCGGGGAGCTGTTTTTT; CDR3: CATSVRGPTGELFF
size: .; V: TRBV25-1; length: 17; D: .; J: TRBJ1-4; DNA: TGTGCCAGCAGTGAATTAGGCCGGCCGGGAGCTAATGAAAAACTGTTTTTT; CDR3: CASSELGRPGANEKLFF
size: .; V: TRBV19; length: 15; D: .; J: TRBJ2-6; DNA: TGTGCCAGTAGTTTAACACCCTCTGGGGCCAACGTCCTGACTTTC; CDR3: CASSLTPSGANVLTF
size: .; V: TRBV23-1; length: 14; D: TRBD2; J: TRBJ2-3; DNA: TGCGCCCCCGTGGGAGTGGGGGGGACAGATACGCAGTATTTT; CDR3: CAPVGVGGTDTQYF
size: .; V: TRBV6-5; length: 16; D: TRBD1; J: TRBJ2-6; DNA: TGTGCCAGCAGTTACTCGACAGGGGCTGGGGCCAACGTCCTGACTTTC; CDR3: CASSYSTGAGANVLTF
size: many; V: TRBV6-1; length: 12; D: .; J: TRBJ1-1; DNA: TGTGCCAGCAGTGACGAGGGAGTTAAAACTTTCTTT; CDR3: CASSDEGVKTFF
size: .; V: TRBV2; length: 14; D: TRBD2; J: TRBJ2-7; DNA: TGTGCCAGCAGACTAGCGGGAGAATGGTACGGGCAGTACTTC; CDR3: CASRLAGEWYGQYF
size: .; V: TRBV7-9; length: 14; D: TRBD1; J: TRBJ2-5; DNA: TGTGCCAGCAGCGCTCGGGACAGACGCGAGACCCAGTACTTC; CDR3: CASSARDRRETQYF
size: .; V: TRBV15; length: 15; D: TRBD2; J: TRBJ2-7; DNA: TGTGCCACCAGCAGAGATCGTGGGCTAGCGGGCGAGCAGTACTTC; CDR3: CATSRDRGLAGEQYF
size: .; V: TRBV7-8; length: 17; D: TRBD1; J: TRBJ2-2; DNA: TGTGCCAGCAGCACACCCTCCGACAGGGCGAACACCGGGGAGCTGTTTTTT; CDR3: CASSTPSDRANTGELFF
size: .; V: TRBV18; length: 16; D: TRBD1; J: TRBJ1-5; DNA: TGTGCCAGCTCACCATCCGGGACAGGGAACAATCAGCCCCAGCATTTT; CDR3: CASSPSGTGNNQPQHF
size: .; V: TRBV4-1; length: 13; D: TRBD1; J: TRBJ1-2; DNA: TGCGCCACCTCCAGGGGGCCAAACTATGGCTACACCTTC; CDR3: CATSRGPNYGYTF
size: .; V: TRBV2; length: 15; D: .; J: TRBJ1-5; DNA: TGTGCCAGCAGGGGCTCGGGGGTTGGCAATCAGCCCCAGCATTTT; CDR3: CASRGSGVGNQPQHF
size: .; V: TRBV13; length: 15; D: .; J: TRBJ2-1; DNA: TGTGCCAGCAGCTCCCGGCAGGGCTCCTACAATGAGCAGTTCTTC; CDR3: CASSSRQGSYNEQFF
size: .; V: TRBV15; length: 16; D: TRBD1; J: TRBJ2-7; DNA: TGTGCCACCAGCCTTGTAAACCCGGGACAGGGGCCGGGCAAGTACTTC; CDR3: CATSLVNPGQGPGKYF